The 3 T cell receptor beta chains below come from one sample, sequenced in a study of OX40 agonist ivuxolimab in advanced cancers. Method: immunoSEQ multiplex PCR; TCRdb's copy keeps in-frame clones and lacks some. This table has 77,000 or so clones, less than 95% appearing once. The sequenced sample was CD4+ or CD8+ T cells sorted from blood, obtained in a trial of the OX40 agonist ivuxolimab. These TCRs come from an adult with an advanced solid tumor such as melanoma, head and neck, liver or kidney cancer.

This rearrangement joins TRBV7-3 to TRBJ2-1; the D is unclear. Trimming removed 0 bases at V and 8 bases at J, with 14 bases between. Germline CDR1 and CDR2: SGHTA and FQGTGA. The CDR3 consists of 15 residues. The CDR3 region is CASSLTVHPLDEQFF. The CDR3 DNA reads TGTGCCAGCAGCTTAACCGTACACCCGCTAGATGAGCAGTTCTTC.

The CDR3 DNA is TGTGCCAGCAGTGGAGGGGGGGGCATGACGAACACCGGGGAGCTGTTTTTT. Translated: CASSGGGGMTNTGELFF. The rearrangement joins TRBV6-1 to TRBJ2-2; tentatively, D is TRBD2 (7 bases). Germline values: CDR1 MNHNS, CDR2 SASEGT. Trimming stripped 4 bases from V and 0 bases from J, with 15 bases between. This CDR3 is 17 amino acids long.

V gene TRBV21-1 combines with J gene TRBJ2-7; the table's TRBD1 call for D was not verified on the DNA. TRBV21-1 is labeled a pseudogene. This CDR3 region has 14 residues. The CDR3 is CASSPRDRAYEQYF. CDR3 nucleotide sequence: TGTGCCAGCAGCCCCCGGGACAGAGCCTACGAGCAGTACTTC.